This TCR beta chain was sequenced during a study of neoadjuvant nivolumab and ipilimumab in lung cancer. Using immunoSEQ multiplex PCR, the repertoire was profiled, and TCRdb retains in-frame clones only, with some absent. Counted here are about 26,000 clones, 80% occurring once; the ten biggest clones make up roughly 6.2%. The V and J ends lost 5 bases and 4 bases, in that order; junction bases with no gene match: 4. Germline loops: CDR1 SGHTA, CDR2 FQGNSA. CDR3 length: 13 residues. A note on this clone: What it recognizes is unknown.

Points from the study as a whole: From pretherapy to surgery, tumor richness and clonality rose with dual therapy. Compared with tumor-adjacent uninvolved lung, resected tumors showed greater richness and clonality. Pretherapy blood TCR richness correlated positively with resected tumor richness.

V usage is TRBV7-2 and J usage is TRBJ1-2, with 7 bases matching TRBD1. This sequence was found in an adult with non-small cell lung cancer. The sample consisted of peripheral blood, taken before neoadjuvant nivolumab, alone or with ipilimumab. This CDR3 is CASSPSGGYGYTF. CDR3 nucleotides: TGTGCCAGCAGCCCCTCAGGGGGCTATGGCTACACCTTC.